This TCR beta chain was identified in a study of T-cell memory formation after mild COVID-19. V was clipped by 2 bases and J by 0 bases, with 5 bases between them. CDR3 length: 13 residues. Germline loops: CDR1 SGHRS, CDR2 YFSETQ. It was 5'RACE with constant-segment primers that produced the TCR alpha and TCR beta cDNA libraries, which carried sample barcodes and UMIs. One entry per CDR3 protein, called by TCRdb with MiXCR from the 5' RACE reads. The sample records some 88,000 distinct CDR3 sequences, roughly 23% being singletons. Material for sequencing was PBMCs or a T cell subset sorted from them (not recorded which). The chain couples TRBV5-1 to TRBJ1-1; D gene ambiguous. This receptor was identified in a young man who had mild COVID-19 (a few samples of this study predate the infection). Cell type and time point are not known. The CDR3 reads CASSFALNTEAFF. CDR3 nucleotides: TGCGCCAGCAGCTTCGCCCTGAACACTGAAGCTTTCTTT.